This TCR beta chain comes out of a study of cytomegalovirus exposure and HLA in healthy donors listed by TCRdb under 2017. Context from the whole study: According to a later analysis, the 100 to 150 validation repertoires were produced on the same platform as the 666 repertoires of the first cohort. The study was designed to test whether signatures of past pathogen exposure could be identified by cataloging public T cell receptors. Along with the approximately 700-subject first cohort, a separate validation cohort of 120 different subjects was used. To predict cytomegalovirus infection status, the study brought together high-throughput TCR immunosequencing, statistical association of individual TCRs with disease status, and machine learning.

Comment on this clone: Its antigen specificity is not known. No clone much larger than this one lies a single base away; base qualities are absent.

Here is what the overall study found, with its caveats: In vitro tests confirmed that a few of the cytomegalovirus-associated TCR beta chains recognize cytomegalovirus antigens. Of the cluster scores, roughly 95% were above 0 in a later analysis, which found that TCRs clustered in the first cohort also tended to co-occur in the 130 or so validation repertoires. Cytomegalovirus status was reported to be diagnosed by the classifier with high specificity and sensitivity in both the original and validation cohorts. The authors suggested that the approach could potentially be generalized to other disease states and immunological phenotypes. Most TCR sequences were seen in very few donors, while some public TCRs were found in many individuals. A later analysis lacked HLA typing for the validation cohort, so it scored co-occurrence in that cohort across all 110 or so repertoires. The study listed around 160 TCR beta chains as associated with cytomegalovirus.

The donors were included in the validation cohort of approximately 130 subjects, a group kept apart from the approximately 690-subject first cohort. V is reduced by 5 bases and J by 3 bases, leaving a spacing of 11 bases between them. The CDR3 starts with the cysteine, ends with the phenylalanine, and has 14 residues. Only CDR3 DNA remains: 42 bases, in frame from the first base. The germline V gene yields MNHEY for CDR1 and SVGAGI for CDR2. Libraries were made using the immunoSEQ multiplex PCR assay. In the paper's pipeline: A statistical classification framework was developed to diagnose cytomegalovirus status using the catalog of TCR beta chain sequences. Entries here come from immuneACCESS through TCRdb and include only in-frame sequences with V and J called. Some clones fail to appear in such tables; in the studies checked, an unresolved V gene covers under half of the shortfall, and the cause of the remainder is unknown. That table gives V, J and clone size, and the DNA gave D and trimming. Recorded for this sample are 200,000 or so clones; around nine tenths of them occurred a single time. The ten most abundant clones make up about 2% of the sample.

Sequencing used PBMCs. In this chain, TRBV6-5 is recombined with TRBJ1-5; TRBD1 is perhaps the D gene, given 5 matching bases. The source is a woman aged 18-30 years in good health and CMV-seropositive. The CDR3 reads CASSRRQNNQPQHF. The DNA is TGTGCCAGCAGTCGTCGACAGAACAATCAGCCCCAGCATTTT.